This entry lists 26 T cell receptor beta chains sequenced from one sample in a study of T cells in women clearing cervical HPV infection. Clones were sequenced by immunoSEQ multiplex PCR, and TCRdb holds only the in-frame ones, with some missing. This sample contains 25,000 to 35,000 clones. The sequencing input was blood buffy coat. These TCRs come from a woman between 18 and 75 years old with a cervical HPV16 infection that either progressed to CIN3+ or cleared (not recorded which).

About this clone: The missing CDR3 end, 3 residues past where the read stops, is filled in from the germline J gene. The chain links TRBV19 to TRBJ2-2; 9 nucleotides agree with TRBD1. Germline CDR1 and CDR2: LNHDA and SQIVND (reference sequence). The CDR3 runs 15 residues. The CDR3 bases that were read are TGTGCCAGTACCCTTCTACAGGGGGCTAGTGAAAAG. This sequence encodes CASTLLQGASEK. The full CDR3 is CASTLLQGASEKLFF.

As for this clone: The read terminates 3 residues ahead of where the CDR3 ends, so the germline J gene completes it. The rearrangement joins TRBV7-6 to TRBJ2-7; D gene unclear. Deletions cut 2 bases from V and 6 bases from J, with 5 bases between. Looked up from germline, CDR1 is SGHVS and CDR2 is FNYEAQ. There are 11 residues in the CDR3. This CDR3 is CASSLSLEQYF. The DNA read from the CDR3 is TGTGCCAGCAGCTTAAGCCTCGAG. Full variable domain (outside the CDR3, taken from reference TRBV7-6 and TRBJ2-7): GAGVSQSPRYKVTKRGQDVALRCDPISGHVSLYWYRQALGQGPEFLTYFNYEAQQDKSGLPNDRFSAERPEGSISTLTIQRTEQRDSAMYRCASSLSLEQYFGPGTRLTVT.

A word on this clone: The read halts 3 residues ahead of the CDR3 end, with the missing end drawn from the germline J gene. This chain links TRBV2 with TRBJ2-2, with 8 positions matching TRBD1. The CDR3 consists of 14 residues. Germline V lookup: CDR1 SNHLY, CDR2 FYNNEI. Unmatched junction bases numbered 6, after V lost 6 bases and J lost 6 bases. CDR3 DNA (partial): TGTGCCAGCAGCAGGGACAGGCGCCCCGGGGAG. Encoded protein: CASSRDRRPGE. The full CDR3 is CASSRDRRPGELFF.

Regarding this clone: The read falls 3 residues short of the CDR3 end, and the missing part is taken from the germline J gene. This chain joins TRBV2 and TRBJ1-4; TRBD1 matches 7 bases. J gave up 4 bases and V 6 bases, and 5 bases lay outside the gene matches. CDR1 SNHLY and CDR2 FYNNEI come from the germline V gene. The length of the CDR3 is 14 residues. The CDR3 DNA, read in part, is TGTGCCAGCAGCCGGACAGGCCTTAATGAAAAA. It is translated as CASSRTGLNEK. The entire CDR3 sequence reads CASSRTGLNEKLFF.

A remark on this clone: The CDR3 end falls 3 residues outside the read, so it is completed with the germline J gene. The V and J genes are TRBV7-2 and TRBJ1-1; D is ambiguous. Germline V CDR1 and CDR2: SGHTA, FQGNSA. The CDR3 is made up of 14 amino acids. The V gene lost 1 base and the J gene lost 0 bases, with 6 bases spanning the gap. The sequenced part of the CDR3 DNA is TGTGCCAGCAGCTTAGTTAGTTTGAACACTGAA. It encodes CASSLVSLNTE. The CDR3, in full, reads CASSLVSLNTEAFF.

Comments on this clone: The read finishes 3 residues shy of the CDR3 end, and the germline J gene is used to complete it. The J gene is TRBJ1-4, the V gene TRBV6-1, with a weak D call TRBD1 (5 bases). The V end was cut by 3 bases, the J end by 8 bases, with 13 bases between. CDR3 length: 14 residues. Germline CDR1 is MNHNS and CDR2 is SASEGT. The CDR3 reads CASSDSSGSEKLFF. CDR3 DNA (partial): TGTGCCAGCAGTGATTCATCAGGGAGCGAAAAA.

Concerning this clone itself: The DNA ends 3 residues before the CDR3 does, and the rest of the CDR3 is filled in from the germline J gene. The chain joins TRBV7-3 to TRBJ1-1; D remains ambiguous. The germline V and J ends were trimmed by 2 bases and 1 base, with 5 bases remaining between them. Germline CDR1 reads SGHTA; CDR2 reads FQGTGA. The CDR3 covers 13 residues. The sequenced CDR3 bases are TGTGCCAGCAGCTTATCGTGGAACACTGAA. As protein: CASSLSWNTE. The entire CDR3 sequence reads CASSLSWNTEAFF.

Concerning this clone: The read gets to within 3 residues of the CDR3 end, and the germline J gene fills in the rest. This sequence joins TRBV5-5 and TRBJ1-5; D may be TRBD1 (6 bases). Germline V gene data show CDR1 as SGHKS and CDR2 as YYEKEE (reference sequence). The length of the CDR3 is 15 residues. V was pared by 0 bases and J by 4 bases, with 11 bases between. CDR3 sequence reads: CASSLAATGNQPQHF. Incomplete CDR3 DNA: TGTGCCAGCAGCTTGGCCGCGACAGGTAATCAGCCC.

CDR3 protein: CASSLPLGLYEQYF. The covered CDR3 bases are TGTGCCAGCAGTTTACCACTAGGTCTGTACGAG. The chain is built from TRBV28 and TRBJ2-7, with a tentative D call TRBD2 (5 bases). Read data end 3 residues before the CDR3 end; the end is taken from the germline J gene. CDR1 is MDHEN, CDR2 SYDVKM, per germline. The CDR3 is 14 residues long. V shed 2 bases and J shed 4 bases, with 12 bases lying between them.

As for this clone: From the germline J gene comes the end of the CDR3, since the read stops 3 residues before it. The genes are TRBV12-3 or TRBV12-4 and TRBJ1-2, with unresolved D. Trimming left V 5 bases short and J 3 bases short, with 16 bases between. CDR3 length: 15 residues. The CDR3 reads CASSSHDIGYYGYTF. The covered CDR3 bases are TGTGCCAGCAGTAGCCATGACATCGGCTACTATGGC.

As concerns this clone: The read gets to within 3 residues of the CDR3 end, and the germline J gene fills in the rest. V is TRBV12-5 and J is TRBJ2-7; 10 positions agree with TRBD2. The CDR3 spans 16 residues. Germline V gives CDR1 LGHNT, CDR2 FRNRAP. After removal of 1 base from V and 2 bases from J, the junction contained 5 bases not matched to a gene. The CDR3 DNA, read in part, is TGTGCTAGTGGTTTGGACGATAGCGGGGGGACCTACGAG. The encoded protein is CASGLDDSGGTYE. The whole CDR3 region reads CASGLDDSGGTYEQYF.

To note about this clone: The missing CDR3 end, 3 residues past where the read stops, is filled in from the germline J gene. The chain links TRBV20-1 to TRBJ2-1; perhaps TRBD2 as D (6 bases). From germline, CDR1 is DFQATT and CDR2 SNEGSKA (reference sequence). The CDR3 has 15 residues. The germline V and J ends were trimmed by 1 base and 4 bases, with 14 bases remaining between them. Partial CDR3 DNA: TGCAGTGCTAGAGGAAAGTTCGGGGGTTACAATGAG. Protein product: CSARGKFGGYNE. The full CDR3 sequence reads CSARGKFGGYNEQFF.

Comment on this clone: The read finishes 3 residues shy of the CDR3 end, and the germline J gene is used to complete it. The rearrangement joins TRBV10-1 to TRBJ2-7, with 7 bases matching TRBD1. Germline values: CDR1 WNHNN, CDR2 SYGVQD (reference sequence). V shed 1 base and J 2 bases; nucleotides not matched to a gene: 8. The CDR3 covers 16 residues. CDR3 protein: CASSELRTGLTYEQYF. CDR3 DNA (partial): TGCGCCAGCAGTGAGTTGAGGACAGGCTTGACCTACGAG.

About this clone itself: The read halts 3 residues ahead of the CDR3 end, with the missing end drawn from the germline J gene. The chain has TRBV11-3 and TRBJ2-7, with no clear D. Trimming pared 3 bases from V and 2 bases from J, leaving 8 bases between. CDR1 and CDR2 (germline): SGHNT, YENEEA. This CDR3 is built from 13 residues. CDR3 sequence reads: CASSLAGTYEQYF. The sequenced part of the CDR3 DNA is TGTGCCAGCAGCTTGGCAGGAACCTACGAG.

In the case of this clone: The sequenced fragment ends 3 residues before the CDR3 boundary, so the rest is inferred from the germline J gene. The chain joins TRBV4-2 to TRBJ2-3; TRBD1 matches at 7 bases. The germline V gene encodes CDR1 LGHNA and CDR2 YNFKEQ. This CDR3 is built from 16 residues. Here the CDR3 reads CASSQDARQGDQPQYF. CDR3 bases read: TGTGCCAGCAGCCAAGATGCGAGACAGGGAGATCAGCCG.

For this clone: The sequenced fragment ends 3 residues before the CDR3 boundary, so the rest is inferred from the germline J gene. This chain connects TRBV5-1 to TRBJ1-2, with D perhaps matching TRBD1 (6 bases). V shed 1 base and J shed 2 bases, with 9 bases lying between them. This CDR3 is built from 14 residues. Per the germline V gene, CDR1 is SGHRS and CDR2 is YFSETQ. The DNA read from the CDR3 is TGCGCCAGCAGCTTGAGGGACAAAAACTATGGC. It yields the protein CASSLRDKNYG. The whole CDR3 sequence is CASSLRDKNYGYTF.

As concerns this clone: The read stops 3 residues short of the end of the CDR3; the missing end is completed from the germline J gene. V usage is TRBV5-1 and J usage is TRBJ1-2; D unclear. Germline V gene lookup returns CDR1 SGHRS and CDR2 YFSETQ. Deletions cut 4 bases from V and 3 bases from J, with 13 bases between. This CDR3 spans 14 amino acids. The CDR3 loop reads CASSTRAGDYGYTF. The DNA read from the CDR3 is TGCGCCAGCAGCACGAGGGCGGGCGACTATGGC.

Remarks on this clone: The CDR3 end lies 3 residues beyond the end of the read and is filled in from the germline J gene. This sequence joins TRBV19 and TRBJ2-3; 9 positions agree with TRBD2. Germline lookup yields CDR1 LNHDA and CDR2 SQIVND (reference sequence). V trimming: 5 bases; J trimming: 2 bases; junction bases outside the gene matches: 8. The length of the CDR3 is 16 residues. CDR3 amino acids: CASSAWAGGSTDTQYF. Incomplete CDR3 DNA: TGTGCCAGTAGTGCCTGGGCGGGAGGGTCCACAGATACG.

Turning to this clone: The CDR3 end falls 3 residues outside the read, so it is completed with the germline J gene. The chain has TRBV30 and TRBJ1-4; 7 bases line up with TRBD1. The CDR3 is 13 residues long. V lost 6 bases to trimming and J lost 5 bases; unmatched junction nucleotides: 6. The V gene's germline CDR1 is GTSNPN and CDR2 SVGIG (reference sequence). The sequenced part of the CDR3 DNA is TGTGCCTGCCGGGACAGAAGAAATGAAAAA. Amino acid sequence: CACRDRRNEK. The whole CDR3 sequence reads CACRDRRNEKLFF.

With regard to this clone: The read halts 3 residues ahead of the CDR3 end, with the missing end drawn from the germline J gene. The chain joins TRBV5-4 to TRBJ2-1; 12 bases line up with TRBD1. Germline assignment: CDR1 SGHNT and CDR2 YYREEE (reference sequence). This CDR3 is built from 16 residues. V trimming: 3 bases; J trimming: 6 bases; junction bases outside the gene matches: 7. The CDR3 here is CASSSPGQGASNEQFF. CDR3 bases read: TGTGCCAGCAGCTCACCGGGACAGGGGGCGTCCAATGAG.

On this clone itself: The read ends 3 residues shy of where the CDR3 ends; the end is completed using the germline J gene. The V call is TRBV19, the J call TRBJ2-7; TRBD1 matches 8 bases. CDR1 and CDR2 from the germline V gene are LNHDA and SQIVND (reference sequence). The CDR3 consists of 13 residues. J gave up 6 bases and V 3 bases, and 4 bases lay outside the gene matches. This chain's CDR3 is CASSIADRGEQYF. CDR3 DNA, as far as it was read: TGTGCCAGTAGTATCGCCGACAGGGGCGAG.

The CDR3 loop is CASSWSASTDTQYF. CDR3 DNA (partial): TGTGCCAGCAGCTGGTCTGCGAGCACAGATACG. The genes are TRBV13 and TRBJ2-3; D not resolved. Read coverage stops 3 residues before the CDR3 terminus; the germline J gene supplies the remainder. The CDR3 spans 14 residues. From germline, CDR1 is PRHDT and CDR2 FYEKMQ (reference sequence). The V gene lost 4 bases and the J gene lost 0 bases, with 8 bases spanning the gap.

With respect to this clone: The read is 3 residues too short to cover the CDR3 end, so that end is filled in from the germline J gene. This sequence joins TRBV19 and TRBJ2-3; 7 bases align to TRBD2. This CDR3 has 15 residues. The V segment lost 7 bases and the J segment 7 bases; nucleotides outside the gene matches: 14. CDR1 and CDR2 from the germline V gene are LNHDA and SQIVND (reference sequence). CDR3 amino acids: CASTADRAGRHTQYF. CDR3 DNA (partial): TGTGCCAGTACGGCGGATCGAGCGGGACGCCATACG.

In regard to this clone: Coverage ceases 3 residues before the CDR3 finishes, and the germline J gene fills in the end. The chain employs TRBV29-1 and TRBJ2-5; 7 nucleotides align to TRBD1. The CDR3 consists of 12 residues. After removal of 2 bases from V and 4 bases from J, the junction contained 1 base not matched to a gene. Germline CDR1 and CDR2: SQVTM and ANQGSEA. The DNA read from the CDR3 is TGCAGCGTTGAAAGGGGGCCAGAGACC. Amino acid sequence: CSVERGPET. The full CDR3 is CSVERGPETQYF.

Comment on this clone: Read data end 3 residues before the CDR3 end; the end is taken from the germline J gene. This chain connects TRBV5-4 to TRBJ2-7; possibly TRBD2 for D (5 bases). The CDR3 is made up of 14 amino acids. V gave up 2 bases and J gave up 3 bases, with 12 bases separating them. CDR1 is SGHNT, CDR2 YYREEE, per germline (reference sequence). Incomplete CDR3 DNA: TGTGCCAGCAGCTTTCTTGGACGGGGCTACGAG. Its protein product is CASSFLGRGYE. The complete CDR3 reads CASSFLGRGYEQYF.

A word on this clone: The CDR3 end lies 3 residues beyond the end of the read and is filled in from the germline J gene. V gene TRBV5-1 combines with J gene TRBJ2-7; 10 nucleotides align to TRBD2. Germline-derived CDR1 and CDR2 are SGHRS and YFSETQ. The CDR3 consists of 16 residues. V shed 3 bases and J 0 bases; nucleotides not matched to a gene: 6. CDR3 DNA, as far as it was read: TGCGCCAGCAGCTCCCCTACTAGCGGGGACTCCTACGAG. It yields the protein CASSSPTSGDSYE. The full CDR3 reads CASSSPTSGDSYEQYF.